This T cell receptor (beta chain) is drawn from a study of cytomegalovirus exposure and HLA in healthy donors. Primers: 60 Vbeta forward and 13 Jbeta reverse. Only in-frame clones appear in the TCRdb table, and some are missing; sequencing was by immunoSEQ multiplex PCR. The table shows 150,000 to 200,000 clones, with roughly 77% occurring only once. V gave up 5 bases and J gave up 2 bases, with 12 bases separating them. The CDR3 has 15 residues. Per germline, CDR1 MNHNS and CDR2 SASEGT. The source of this sequence is a woman aged 50 to 65 in good health and CMV-seronegative. The V and J genes are TRBV6-1 and TRBJ1-4; D is unclear. Sequencing was done on a sample of PBMCs. The CDR3 DNA is TGTGCCAGCAGTTCCTTAGGAGTGACTAATGAAAAACTGTTTTTT. The encoded protein is CASSSLGVTNEKLFF.